This T cell receptor (beta chain) derives from a study of PD-L1 blockade in urothelial cancer. Background on the study: Blood was evaluated 3 weeks (second dose) and 6 weeks after therapy began. A median blood sample held around 150,000 T cells and approximately 83,000 unique TCRs.

Profiling relied on immunoSEQ multiplex PCR, and the TCRdb table lists in-frame clones only, not all of them. The table shows 40,000 to 55,000 clones, with about 82% occurring only once. The CDR3 runs to 13 residues. Germline CDR1 SGHRS, CDR2 YFSETQ. V shed 0 bases, J shed 8 bases, and the junction held 2 bases outside the gene matches. Of note for this clone: Antigen unknown.

Noted time point: pretreatment peripheral blood. The patients had locally advanced or metastatic urothelial carcinoma. The study's findings and limits: Lower than median blood TCR clonality before treatment predicted better survival.

This clonotype was obtained from a man aged 55 to 70 with urothelial cancer. The V call is TRBV5-1, the J call TRBJ2-1; the match to TRBD1 covers 7 bases. The source material was PBMCs, sampled around atezolizumab (anti-PD-L1) treatment. DNA of the CDR3: TGCGCCAGCAGCTTGGACAGGGGAGATGAGCAGTTCTTC. Translating it yields CASSLDRGDEQFF.